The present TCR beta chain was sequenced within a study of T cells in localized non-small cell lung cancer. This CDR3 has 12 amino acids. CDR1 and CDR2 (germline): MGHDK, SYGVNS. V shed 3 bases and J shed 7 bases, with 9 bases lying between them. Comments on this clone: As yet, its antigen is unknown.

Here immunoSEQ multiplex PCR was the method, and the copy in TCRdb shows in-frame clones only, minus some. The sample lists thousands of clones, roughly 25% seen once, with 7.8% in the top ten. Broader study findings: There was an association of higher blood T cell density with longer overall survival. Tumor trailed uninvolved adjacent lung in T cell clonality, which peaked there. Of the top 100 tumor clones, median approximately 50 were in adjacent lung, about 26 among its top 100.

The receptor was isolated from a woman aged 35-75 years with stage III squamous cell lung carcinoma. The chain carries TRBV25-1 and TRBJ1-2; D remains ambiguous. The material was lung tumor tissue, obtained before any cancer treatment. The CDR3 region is CASSDRGSGYTF. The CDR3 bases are TGTGCCAGCAGTGATCGAGGGAGTGGCTACACCTTC.